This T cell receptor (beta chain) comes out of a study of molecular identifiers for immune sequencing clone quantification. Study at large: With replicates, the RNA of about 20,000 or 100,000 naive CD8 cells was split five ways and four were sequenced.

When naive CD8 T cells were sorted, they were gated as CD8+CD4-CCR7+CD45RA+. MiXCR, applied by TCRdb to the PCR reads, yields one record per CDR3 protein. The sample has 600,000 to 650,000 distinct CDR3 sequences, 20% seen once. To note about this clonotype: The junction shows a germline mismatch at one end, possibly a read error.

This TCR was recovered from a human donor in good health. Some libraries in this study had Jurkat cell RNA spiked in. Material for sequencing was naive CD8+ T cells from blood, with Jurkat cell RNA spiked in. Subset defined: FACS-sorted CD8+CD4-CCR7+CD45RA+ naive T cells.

CDR3 residues: CTSSLSPGTGYEQHF. As DNA, the CDR3 is TGTACCAGCTCCCTGTCCCCCGGGACGGGTTACGAGCAGCACTTC. The chain employs TRBV28 and TRBJ2-7; D is perhaps TRBD1 or TRBD2 (5 bases each). CDR3 length: 15 residues. From germline, CDR1 is MDHEN and CDR2 SYDVKM.